These 10 T cell receptor beta chains were sequenced from one sample in a study of PD-1 blockade in classical Hodgkin lymphoma. The data were produced by immunoSEQ multiplex PCR, yet TCRdb's version contains in-frame clones alone and is incomplete. The table includes 90,000 to 100,000 clones, roughly 92% detected once. Each patient experienced a relapse that followed autologous stem cell transplantation, and brentuximab vedotin exposure varied. Here the sequenced sample was peripheral blood mononuclear cells (PBMCs), taken at baseline. The receptors were sampled from a human donor with classical Hodgkin lymphoma.

The gene calls are TRBV28 and TRBJ2-7; the D gene is possibly TRBD2 (5 bases). The germline CDR1 and CDR2 sequences are MDHEN and SYDVKM. The CDR3 is 12 residues long. The V end was cut by 0 bases, the J end by 6 bases, with 6 bases between. This CDR3 reads CASSLWGSEQYF. CDR3 nucleotides: TGTGCCAGCAGTTTATGGGGGAGCGAGCAGTACTTC. The variable domain in full, with the rest retrieved from reference TRBV28 and TRBJ2-7, is DVKVTQSSRYLVKRTGEKVFLECVQDMDHENMFWYRQDPGLGLRLIYFSYDVKMKEKGDIPEGYSVSREKKERFSLILESASTNQTSMYLCASSLWGSEQYFGPGTRLTVT.

The V call is TRBV9, the J call TRBJ2-1; D remains unclear. The CDR3 has 14 residues. Deletions cut 8 bases from V and 0 bases from J, with 12 bases between. Germline CDR1 reads SGDLS; CDR2 reads YYNGEE. CDR3: CASSALGSYNEQFF. CDR3 DNA: TGTGCCAGTTCGGCGTTGGGCTCCTACAATGAGCAGTTCTTC.

V usage is TRBV10-3 and J usage is TRBJ1-2, with TRBD1 as a possible D gene (5 bases). Per germline, CDR1 ENHRY and CDR2 SYGVKD. The CDR3 is 13 amino acids. V gave up 1 base and J gave up 4 bases, with 7 bases separating them. CDR3 residues: CAISEWDGYGYTF. In DNA, the CDR3 is TGTGCCATCAGTGAGTGGGACGGCTATGGCTACACCTTC.

This sequence joins TRBV11-2 and TRBJ1-3; perhaps TRBD1 as D (5 bases). CDR1 and CDR2 from the germline V gene are SGHAT and FQNNGV. Trimming removed 0 bases from V and 0 bases from J, with 6 bases in between. The CDR3 sequence is 15 residues long. The CDR3 sequence: CASSLEGASGNTIYF. The CDR3 DNA reads TGTGCCAGCAGCTTAGAAGGGGCCTCTGGAAACACCATATATTTT.

J is TRBJ2-1 and V is TRBV4-1, with D possibly matching TRBD1 (6 bases). The germline V and J ends were trimmed by 3 bases and 5 bases, with 14 bases remaining between them. CDR3 size: 15 residues. Germline loops: CDR1 MGHRA, CDR2 YSYEKL. DNA of the CDR3: TGCGCCAGCAGCCAGTATTCAGGGGCCAACAATGAGCAGTTCTTC. Amino acid sequence: CASSQYSGANNEQFF.

The CDR3 bases are TGTGCCAGCTCACCTCTTGACGAATACGAGCAGTACTTC. It codes for CASSPLDEYEQYF. The chain uses TRBV18 and TRBJ2-7; no definite D call. There are 13 residues in the CDR3. The germline V gene encodes CDR1 KGHSH and CDR2 LQKENI. The V end was cut by 3 bases, the J end by 4 bases, with 10 bases between. Full variable domain (rest looked up from reference TRBV18 and TRBJ2-7): NAGVMQNPRHLVRRRGQEARLRCSPMKGHSHVYWYRQLPEEGLKFMVYLQKENIIDESGMPKERFSAEFPKEGPSILRIQQVVRGDSAAYFCASSPLDEYEQYFGPGTRLTVT.

This chain joins TRBV5-1 and TRBJ1-1, with 7 bases aligning to TRBD1. This CDR3 spans 16 amino acids. The trim removed 1 base at V and 3 bases at J, leaving 9 bases unmatched. Per the germline V gene, CDR1 is SGHRS and CDR2 is YFSETQ. CDR3 coding DNA: TGCGCCAGCAGCTTGTGGGAGGGGGCGGGAGACACTGAAGCTTTCTTT. Protein product: CASSLWEGAGDTEAFF.

The genes are TRBV5-1 and TRBJ2-5, with 12 bases identical to TRBD2. The CDR3 contains 16 residues. The ends lost 2 bases at V and 5 bases at J; junction bases unmatched: 7. In germline, CDR1 is SGHRS, CDR2 YFSETQ. The CDR3 loop is CASSFPSGRAGETQYF. The CDR3 DNA follows: TGCGCCAGCAGCTTTCCTAGCGGGAGGGCCGGGGAGACCCAGTACTTC.

The J gene is TRBJ2-1, the V gene TRBV5-1; D is perhaps TRBD1 or TRBD2 (5 bases each). Per the germline V gene, CDR1 is SGHRS and CDR2 is YFSETQ. This CDR3 spans 17 amino acids. V was pared by 0 bases and J by 2 bases, with 15 bases between. CDR3 bases: TGCGCCAGCAGCTTGGGGCCGGGACGACGGACCTACAATGAGCAGTTCTTC. It encodes CASSLGPGRRTYNEQFF.

This chain joins TRBV5-1 and TRBJ2-7; 8 bases agree with TRBD1. Germline CDR1 SGHRS, CDR2 YFSETQ. Germline trimming cut 0 bases from V and 7 bases from J; bases unmatched to any gene: 6. The CDR3 runs to 14 residues. CDR3 residues: CASSLETGVGEQYF. In DNA, the CDR3 is TGCGCCAGCAGCTTGGAGACAGGGGTGGGGGAGCAGTACTTC.